This T cell receptor beta chain was sequenced in a study of cytomegalovirus exposure and HLA in healthy donors. Across the whole study: From donors who were HLA-typed, an early data release held 80 million to 85 million unique TCRs. Whole-study findings and limits: A list of more than 150 TCR beta chains associated with cytomegalovirus was given. Later work associated fewer than 20,000 TCR beta sequences with HLA alleles at 0.05 false discovery rate.

The V and J ends lost 7 bases and 3 bases, in that order; junction bases with no gene match: 9. The CDR3 is 15 amino acids. CDR1 and CDR2 (germline): MNHNY, SVGAGI (reference sequence). As for this clone: Its antigen remains unidentified.

The PCR was carried out with 60 Vbeta primers and 13 Jbeta primers. Original handling: In a later analysis, tens of millions of unique TCR beta chains included roughly 11 million shared by two or more donors. Sequenced by immunoSEQ multiplex PCR; TCRdb stores in-frame clones only, minus some. The DNA was the basis for D and trimming; V, J and clone size are from that table. The data show some 70,000 clones, approximately 82% seen once. The chain combines TRBV6-6 with TRBJ2-4; 7 bases map to TRBD1. This TCR was recovered from a man aged 18 to 29 in good health and CMV-seronegative. Sequencing was carried out using PBMCs. As DNA, the CDR3 is TGTGCCAGCAATCAACAGGGGCTTGGCAAAAACATTCAGTACTTC. Protein product: CASNQQGLGKNIQYF.